A selection of T cell receptor beta chains follows, all from one sample in a study of control samples from healthy donors and cancer patients. Produced via immunoSEQ multiplex PCR; TCRdb's table is partial and in-frame only. This table has around 20,000 clones, roughly 91% appearing once. Source material: PBMCs. These TCRs come from a woman aged 55-70 years with head and neck cancer. Each CDR3 is given with its conserved first and last residue. A D gene is named only where the DNA matches it firmly. Clone size appears in some rows only: once, few, many, or a class for an expanded clone.

abundance: .; v_gene: TRBV2; j_gene: TRBJ1-4; d_gene: TRBD1; CDR3nt: TGTGCCAGCAGGAGGACAGGCCGAGGAGAAAAACTGTTTTTT; CDR3aa: CASRRTGRGEKLFF
abundance: .; v_gene: TRBV4-1; j_gene: TRBJ1-2; d_gene: .; CDR3nt: TGCGCCAGCAGCCAAGCCCTACGGAACTATGGCTACACCTTC; CDR3aa: CASSQALRNYGYTF
abundance: .; v_gene: TRBV5-1; j_gene: TRBJ1-1; d_gene: TRBD1; CDR3nt: TGCGCCAGCAGCTATATGGGACAGGGAAAGAAGTACACTGAAGCTTTCTTT; CDR3aa: CASSYMGQGKKYTEAFF
abundance: .; v_gene: TRBV19; j_gene: TRBJ2-1; d_gene: .; CDR3nt: TGTGCCAGTATGATCGGGGCGGCCTACAATGAGCAGTTCTTC; CDR3aa: CASMIGAAYNEQFF
abundance: .; v_gene: TRBV27; j_gene: TRBJ2-1; d_gene: .; CDR3nt: TGTGCCAGCAGTGGGGGGCAGGGTACCTACAATGAGCAGTTCTTC; CDR3aa: CASSGGQGTYNEQFF
abundance: .; v_gene: TRBV2; j_gene: TRBJ1-2; d_gene: TRBD1; CDR3nt: TGTGCCAGCAGTGAGGCGACAGGGGGAATTAGCTACACCTTC; CDR3aa: CASSEATGGISYTF
abundance: .; v_gene: TRBV6-6; j_gene: TRBJ1-5; d_gene: .; CDR3nt: TGTGCCAGCAGTTCGTTGGGCGGAAATCAGCCCCAGCATTTT; CDR3aa: CASSSLGGNQPQHF
abundance: few; v_gene: TRBV4-2; j_gene: TRBJ2-7; d_gene: .; CDR3nt: TGTGCCAGCAGCCAAGATAAATTGGGCCCCTACGAGCAGTACTTC; CDR3aa: CASSQDKLGPYEQYF
abundance: .; v_gene: TRBV27; j_gene: TRBJ2-6; d_gene: TRBD1; CDR3nt: TGTGCCAGCAGTCCCGCGGACAGGGCAACTGGGGCCAACGTCCTGACTTTC; CDR3aa: CASSPADRATGANVLTF
abundance: .; v_gene: TRBV27; j_gene: TRBJ1-1; d_gene: .; CDR3nt: TGTGCCAGCAGTTTAACCCCGAACACTGAAGCTTTCTTT; CDR3aa: CASSLTPNTEAFF
abundance: .; v_gene: TRBV28; j_gene: TRBJ1-1; d_gene: TRBD1; CDR3nt: TGTGCCAGCAGTTTATACAGGGGTCGCACTGAAGCTTTCTTT; CDR3aa: CASSLYRGRTEAFF
abundance: once; v_gene: TRBV7-9; j_gene: TRBJ2-7; d_gene: TRBD1; CDR3nt: TGTGCCAGCAGCGGACAGGGGGCCAACGAGCAGTACTTC; CDR3aa: CASSGQGANEQYF
abundance: .; v_gene: TRBV7-8; j_gene: TRBJ1-1; d_gene: .; CDR3nt: TGTGCCAGCAGCTTCCAGGGACGGATGAACACTGAAGCTTTCTTT; CDR3aa: CASSFQGRMNTEAFF
abundance: .; v_gene: TRBV18; j_gene: TRBJ1-1; d_gene: TRBD1; CDR3nt: TGTGCCAGCTCACGAACGACAGGGGACACTGAAGCTTTCTTT; CDR3aa: CASSRTTGDTEAFF
abundance: .; v_gene: TRBV27; j_gene: TRBJ2-7; d_gene: TRBD1; CDR3nt: TGTGCCAGCAGTAGACAGGGCTACGAGCAGTACTTC; CDR3aa: CASSRQGYEQYF
abundance: few; v_gene: TRBV6-2/TRBV6-3; j_gene: TRBJ2-2; d_gene: TRBD2; CDR3nt: TGTGCCAGCAGTCTAGCGGGAGGGCGAGACGGGGAGCTGTTTTTT; CDR3aa: CASSLAGGRDGELFF
abundance: .; v_gene: TRBV18; j_gene: TRBJ1-5; d_gene: TRBD1; CDR3nt: TGTGCCAGCTCACTCGACAGGGGATCTCAGCCCCAGCATTTT; CDR3aa: CASSLDRGSQPQHF
abundance: .; v_gene: TRBV6-6; j_gene: TRBJ2-1; d_gene: .; CDR3nt: TGTGCCAGCAGTTACTCGCGGGGACTCCATTTTTCATTCTTC; CDR3aa: CASSYSRGLHFSFF
abundance: few; v_gene: TRBV5-1; j_gene: TRBJ2-5; d_gene: TRBD1; CDR3nt: TGCGCCAGCAGCCAGATCGGACAGGTCCTTGTGAAGACCCAGTACTTC; CDR3aa: CASSQIGQVLVKTQYF
abundance: .; v_gene: TRBV18; j_gene: TRBJ2-2; d_gene: .; CDR3nt: TGTGCCAGCTCACCACTTATTGGCGACGGGGAGCTGTTTTTT; CDR3aa: CASSPLIGDGELFF
abundance: .; v_gene: TRBV6-5; j_gene: TRBJ2-1; d_gene: .; CDR3nt: TGTGCCAGCAGTTGGGGACCCTCCTACAATGAGCAGTTCTTC; CDR3aa: CASSWGPSYNEQFF
abundance: .; v_gene: TRBV28; j_gene: TRBJ2-7; d_gene: .; CDR3nt: TGTGCCAGCAGCCGTACCTACGAGCAGTACTTC; CDR3aa: CASSRTYEQYF
abundance: once; v_gene: TRBV5-5; j_gene: TRBJ1-2; d_gene: TRBD1; CDR3nt: TGTGCCAGCAGCTTCGATCCCCGGGACAGAAACTATGGCTACACCTTC; CDR3aa: CASSFDPRDRNYGYTF
abundance: .; v_gene: TRBV7-9; j_gene: TRBJ1-2; d_gene: .; CDR3nt: TGTGCCAGCAGCTCAGAGGACAACTATGGCTACACCTTC; CDR3aa: CASSSEDNYGYTF
abundance: .; v_gene: TRBV7-9; j_gene: TRBJ1-1; d_gene: .; CDR3nt: TGTGCCAGCAGCTTAAAAGCTAAAGGCACTGAAGCTTTCTTT; CDR3aa: CASSLKAKGTEAFF
abundance: .; v_gene: TRBV27; j_gene: TRBJ1-6; d_gene: TRBD1; CDR3nt: TGTGCCAGCAGTCGACAGGGAGGGGATAATTCACCCCTCCACTTT; CDR3aa: CASSRQGGDNSPLHF
abundance: once; v_gene: TRBV4-2; j_gene: TRBJ2-3; d_gene: TRBD2; CDR3nt: TGTGCCAGCAGCCAAGAACTAGCGGGAGGGGATACGCAGTATTTT; CDR3aa: CASSQELAGGDTQYF
abundance: .; v_gene: TRBV4-1; j_gene: TRBJ2-1; d_gene: TRBD2; CDR3nt: TGCGCCAGCAGCCTACTCACTAGCGGGAGTGGTGATGAGCAGTTCTTC; CDR3aa: CASSLLTSGSGDEQFF
abundance: .; v_gene: TRBV28; j_gene: TRBJ1-4; d_gene: TRBD1; CDR3nt: TGTGCCAGCACCTATGGGGGACAGGCGAATGAAAAACTGTTTTTT; CDR3aa: CASTYGGQANEKLFF
abundance: .; v_gene: TRBV27; j_gene: TRBJ1-5; d_gene: TRBD1; CDR3nt: TGTGCCAGCAGTAGCGACAGGGGCGGGGTAGGCAATCAGCCCCAGCATTTT; CDR3aa: CASSSDRGGVGNQPQHF
abundance: .; v_gene: TRBV27; j_gene: TRBJ1-1; d_gene: .; CDR3nt: TGTGCCAGCAGTAGGCGACAGCCTGGGACTGAAGCTTTCTTT; CDR3aa: CASSRRQPGTEAFF
abundance: .; v_gene: TRBV6-1; j_gene: TRBJ2-1; d_gene: .; CDR3nt: TGTGCCAGCAGTGGGCGACAGGCTAGCTCCTACAATGAGCAGTTCTTC; CDR3aa: CASSGRQASSYNEQFF
abundance: .; v_gene: TRBV9; j_gene: TRBJ1-4; d_gene: .; CDR3nt: TGTGCCAGCAGCGCCGACCCCTTAGGGGCTAATGAAAAACTGTTTTTT; CDR3aa: CASSADPLGANEKLFF
abundance: .; v_gene: TRBV12-3/TRBV12-4; j_gene: TRBJ1-1; d_gene: .; CDR3nt: TGTGCCAGCAGCCTGGGGGGGAACACTGAAGCTTTCTTT; CDR3aa: CASSLGGNTEAFF
abundance: .; v_gene: TRBV24-1; j_gene: TRBJ1-1; d_gene: .; CDR3nt: TGTGCCACCAGTGATTCACTAATTGGGGGGCGAGCTTTCTTT; CDR3aa: CATSDSLIGGRAFF
abundance: .; v_gene: TRBV7-2; j_gene: TRBJ2-3; d_gene: .; CDR3nt: TGTGCCAGCAGCTCCAGGCAGGTCACAGATACGCAGTATTTT; CDR3aa: CASSSRQVTDTQYF
abundance: .; v_gene: TRBV6-5; j_gene: TRBJ2-2; d_gene: .; CDR3nt: TGTGCCAGCAGTTACTCGCTTGGAGCCACCGGGGAGCTGTTTTTT; CDR3aa: CASSYSLGATGELFF
abundance: .; v_gene: TRBV9; j_gene: TRBJ2-1; d_gene: TRBD2; CDR3nt: TGTGCCAGCAGCGTAGGGGCTAGCGGCAGGAATGAGCAGTTCTTC; CDR3aa: CASSVGASGRNEQFF
abundance: once; v_gene: TRBV7-7; j_gene: TRBJ2-1; d_gene: .; CDR3nt: TGTGCCACCAGCCTGGTCCTTGGTTCCAATGAGCAGTTCTTC; CDR3aa: CATSLVLGSNEQFF
abundance: once; v_gene: TRBV5-1; j_gene: TRBJ2-3; d_gene: .; CDR3nt: TGCGCCAGCAGCTTCCCCACAGATACGCAGTATTTT; CDR3aa: CASSFPTDTQYF
abundance: .; v_gene: TRBV2; j_gene: TRBJ1-5; d_gene: .; CDR3nt: TGTGCCAGCAGTGGGGGTCGTCACAATCAGCCCCAGCATTTT; CDR3aa: CASSGGRHNQPQHF